A selection of T cell receptor beta chains follows, all from one sample in a study of metastatic and nonmetastatic thyroid tumors. TCRdb reanalyzed the PCR reads with MiXCR. Of fewer than 100,000 clones detected, more than 13% appear once; the ten largest clones hold roughly 3.9%. The material sequenced was blood. Every receptor here comes from a female donor with papillary thyroid cancer or a benign thyroid nodule (not recorded which). Some clones in this sample may be carry-over from other donors' samples. The CDR3 runs from the conserved cysteine through the conserved F or W. Each record gives: CDR3 protein, CDR3 DNA, clone size, V gene, J gene, D gene. A D gene is named only where the DNA matches it firmly. Rows give clone size only sometimes, using once, few, many, or a class for an expanded clone.

CDR3: CASSAERGAQETQYF
DNA: TGTGCCAGCAGTGCGGAGCGGGGGGCTCAAGAGACCCAGTACTTC
size: medium-sized
V: TRBV2
J: TRBJ2-5
D: TRBD2

CDR3: CASSHGTLSSYEQYF
DNA: TGTGCCAGCTCTCACGGGACTTTGAGCTCCTACGAGCAGTACTTC
size: once
V: TRBV18
J: TRBJ2-7
D: .

CDR3: CASSVYMNTEAFF
DNA: TGTGCCAGCAGCGTTTACATGAACACTGAAGCTTTCTTT
size: many
V: TRBV9
J: TRBJ1-1
D: .

CDR3: CASSHRGRPEGEQFF
DNA: TGTGCCAGCAGCCACAGGGGGCGTCCTGAGGGGGAGCAGTTCTTC
size: many
V: TRBV4-2
J: TRBJ2-1
D: TRBD1

CDR3: CASRPSGGEGYEQYF
DNA: TGTGCCAGTAGACCTTCAGGGGGCGAAGGCTACGAGCAGTACTTC
size: many
V: TRBV19
J: TRBJ2-7
D: TRBD1

CDR3: CASTTGIYGYTF
DNA: TGTGCCAGCACGACAGGGATATATGGCTACACCTTC
size: many
V: TRBV2
J: TRBJ1-2
D: TRBD1

CDR3: CASSQDFGRGAFF
DNA: TGTGCCAGCAGCCAAGATTTCGGGCGAGGGGCTTTCTTT
size: many
V: TRBV4-2
J: TRBJ1-1
D: .

CDR3: CASIGLRITDTQYF
DNA: TGTGCCAGCATTGGGCTGAGGATCACAGATACGCAGTATTTT
size: many
V: TRBV6-1
J: TRBJ2-3
D: .

CDR3: CASSVAGGPDTQYF
DNA: TGTGCCAGCAGCGTTGCGGGGGGCCCAGATACGCAGTATTTT
size: many
V: TRBV7-2
J: TRBJ2-3
D: TRBD2

CDR3: CATRTGSTLSGYEQYF
DNA: TGTGCCACCCGGACAGGATCAACCTTGTCTGGATACGAGCAGTACTTC
size: many
V: TRBV6-1
J: TRBJ2-7
D: TRBD1

CDR3: CAGSIPRTGQETQYF
DNA: TGTGCCGGTAGTATCCCCAGGACAGGGCAAGAGACCCAGTACTTC
size: many
V: TRBV19
J: TRBJ2-5
D: TRBD1

CDR3: CASSVEVSSGNTIYF
DNA: TGTGCCAGCAGCGTAGAGGTTAGCTCTGGAAACACCATATATTTT
size: many
V: TRBV9
J: TRBJ1-3
D: .

CDR3: CASSLGGNNEKLFF
DNA: TGCGCCAGCAGCTTGGGGGGGAATAATGAAAAACTGTTTTTT
size: many
V: TRBV5-1
J: TRBJ1-4
D: .

CDR3: CASSQREPRLAGLTGELFF
DNA: TGTGCCAGCAGCCAACGCGAGCCTCGGCTAGCGGGGCTCACCGGGGAGCTGTTTTTT
size: many
V: TRBV4-2
J: TRBJ2-2
D: TRBD2

CDR3: CASSNALGGLGQPQHF
DNA: TGTGCCAGTAGTAATGCTCTCGGGGGATTGGGTCAGCCCCAGCATTTT
size: many
V: TRBV19
J: TRBJ1-5
D: .

CDR3: CASSLPGDGNEQFF
DNA: TGCGCCAGCAGCCTCCCCGGGGATGGCAATGAGCAGTTCTTC
size: many
V: TRBV5-1
J: TRBJ2-1
D: .

CDR3: CASRFGRFNSPLHF
DNA: TGTGCCAGCCGATTTGGGCGGTTTAATTCACCCCTCCACTTT
size: many
V: TRBV6-1
J: TRBJ1-6
D: .

CDR3: CSVATQGLIPGGYTF
DNA: TGCAGCGTCGCAACACAGGGGCTTATCCCGGGTGGCTACACCTTC
size: .
V: TRBV29-1
J: TRBJ1-2
D: TRBD1

CDR3: CASTVTSGGEFSYNDQFF
DNA: TGTGCCAGCACCGTAACTAGCGGGGGGGAGTTCTCCTACAATGATCAGTTCTTC
size: .
V: TRBV6-1
J: TRBJ2-1
D: TRBD2

CDR3: CASSASEGSYNEQFF
DNA: TGTGCCAGCAGCGCTTCTGAGGGCTCCTACAATGAGCAGTTCTTC
size: many
V: TRBV9
J: TRBJ2-1
D: .

CDR3: CASSPRTVGIANYGYTF
DNA: TGTGCCAGCTCACCACGGACTGTCGGTATAGCTAACTATGGCTACACCTTC
size: many
V: TRBV18
J: TRBJ1-2
D: .

CDR3: CASSLGSYTEAFF
DNA: TGTGCCAGCAGTCTAGGGTCTTACACTGAAGCTTTCTTT
size: many
V: TRBV28
J: TRBJ1-1
D: .

CDR3: CASSFLRQAYNSPLHF
DNA: TGTGCCAGCAGCTTCCTACGACAGGCATATAATTCACCCCTCCACTTT
size: many
V: TRBV11-2
J: TRBJ1-6
D: .

CDR3: CASSFQGSAEAFF
DNA: TGTGCCAGCAGTTTCCAGGGTAGCGCTGAAGCTTTCTTT
size: many
V: TRBV27
J: TRBJ1-1
D: .

CDR3: CSSSWTGGSTYTQYF
DNA: TGTTCCAGCAGTTGGACAGGGGGAAGCACATATACGCAGTATTTT
size: few
V: TRBV6-1
J: TRBJ2-3
D: TRBD1

CDR3: CSARTGGTDTQYF
DNA: TGCAGTGCTCGGACAGGGGGCACAGATACGCAGTATTTT
size: .
V: TRBV20-1
J: TRBJ2-3
D: TRBD1

CDR3: CASDQQDRVTRDTQYF
DNA: TGTGCCAGCGACCAACAGGACAGGGTCACTAGAGATACGCAGTATTTT
size: many
V: TRBV6-2/TRBV6-3
J: TRBJ2-3
D: TRBD1

CDR3: CAWTRGGGGYTF
DNA: TGTGCCTGGACCAGGGGAGGTGGTGGCTACACCTTC
size: many
V: TRBV30
J: TRBJ1-2
D: .

CDR3: CASSDGPSGGQETEYF
DNA: TGTGCCAGCAGTGATGGGCCTAGCGGGGGTCAAGAGACCGAGTACTTC
size: .
V: TRBV2
J: TRBJ2-5
D: TRBD2

CDR3: CASSLVPEETQYF
DNA: TGTGCCAGCAGCTTAGTACCAGAAGAGACCCAGTACTTC
size: many
V: TRBV7-8
J: TRBJ2-5
D: .

CDR3: CAWSVHSSSYEQYF
DNA: TGTGCCTGGAGTGTGCACAGTTCCTCCTACGAGCAGTACTTC
size: many
V: TRBV30
J: TRBJ2-7
D: .

CDR3: CASNLNVGKGEKYF
DNA: TGTGCCAGCAATTTAAACGTGGGGAAAGGCGAGAAGTACTTC
size: .
V: TRBV12-3/TRBV12-4
J: TRBJ2-7
D: .

CDR3: CSARGKVGGASRDTQYF
DNA: TGCAGTGCTAGAGGGAAGGTTGGGGGGGCATCGAGAGATACGCAGTATTTT
size: many
V: TRBV20-1
J: TRBJ2-3
D: .

CDR3: CASGLVRRKIVETQYF
DNA: TGTGCTAGTGGTTTGGTACGGAGGAAAATAGTGGAGACCCAGTACTTC
size: many
V: TRBV12-5
J: TRBJ2-5
D: .

CDR3: CAWSVPSGSYNEQFF
DNA: TGTGCCTGGAGTGTACCGTCCGGGTCCTACAATGAGCAGTTCTTC
size: many
V: TRBV30
J: TRBJ2-1
D: .